The T cell receptor beta chain described here comes from a study of cytotoxic CD8 clonotypes in ibrutinib-treated CLL (dated by TCRdb to the early 2020s). Broadly, across the study: The cohort had about a dozen relapsed/refractory and 15 treatment-naive patients; 17 to 18 were IGHV unmutated. Partial responses were observed in roughly 24 patients and complete responses in 2; after a median follow-up of 68 months, remission was maintained in around 14 patients and progression was observed in roughly twelve. Samples at response were collected after a median of about 12 months of treatment, with a range of about 6 to 36 months. An average of 255,043 productive templates and around 100,000 productive rearrangements was obtained per sample. Longitudinal samples were obtainable from about 30% of the roughly 90 participants in the trial. Cryopreserved peripheral blood mononuclear cells were obtained prior to treatment, at the time of response, and at either disease progression or sustained remission. All remission and progressive disease samples were collected while patients were still receiving ibrutinib. Results the study describes overall, beyond this receptor: Clonality increased at ibrutinib response, stayed stable in sustained remission, and fell back toward baseline at progression. Sampling times were not matched between patients in sustained remission and patients whose disease was progressing, and lymph node repertoires were not examined. Baseline clonality was found to be higher than that of age-matched healthy donors and was strongly correlated with circulating CD8+ T-cell counts. Public clonotypes were rare and either contracted or stayed stable during treatment, and the rise in clonality at ibrutinib response reflected the expansion of private clonotypes.

On a MiSeq, deep resolution sequencing aimed for a depth between 1 in 1 million and 1 in 200,000 T cells, with each clonotype covered around 10x on average. The immunoSEQ hsTCRB Kit was used to generate the TCR beta libraries. Concerning the study's data processing: ImmunoSEQ Data Assistant and ImmunoSEQ Analyzer were used for data analysis, and V, D and J genes were assigned according to IMGT definitions. Clonality, which ranges from 0 to 1, was calculated as one minus the normalized Shannon entropy of productive rearrangement frequencies. Only overrepresented clonotypes making up at least 0.05% of each patient's repertoire were included in the public clonotype analysis. About twelve repertoires from age-matched healthy donors, obtained from immuneACCESS, served as clonality controls. TCRdb holds this immuneACCESS table with in-frame rearrangements only. Some clones are missing; in checked studies, unresolved V genes explain under half, and the rest has no known cause. The V and J calls and clone size were taken over from that table, and D and trimming were inferred from the DNA. Counted in this sample were 300,000 to 400,000 clones; over 55% of them appeared once. Of the sample, roughly 6.8% falls within the top ten clones.

Approximately 2 micrograms of genomic DNA were extracted from cryopreserved PBMCs for TCR beta library preparation. Longitudinal blood samples from CLL patients on ibrutinib monotherapy underwent high-throughput TCR beta sequencing. Patients were enrolled in a phase 2 open-label single-center ibrutinib monotherapy trial. The germline ends are 15 bases apart after V is trimmed by 5 bases and J by 4 bases. Via the germline V gene (reference sequence), CDR1 is SEHNR and CDR2 FQNEAQ. The CDR3 holds 14 amino acids from the cysteine to the phenylalanine. Only CDR3 DNA remains: 42 bases, in frame from the first base. As for this clone: The clone's antigen remains unknown. The sample holds no much larger clone one base away, and base qualities are not on file.

Sequences were derived from PBMCs, sampled after 36 months of ibrutinib treatment. This clonotype originated in a human donor with chronic lymphocytic leukemia. This chain is built from TRBV7-9 and TRBJ2-7, with the D segment identity uncertain. CDR3 protein: CASSPVVLPYEQYF. The bases read TGTGCCAGCAGCCCCGTTGTTTTACCATACGAGCAGTACTTC.